Presented here are 17 T cell receptor beta chains from one specimen sequenced in a study of cytomegalovirus exposure and HLA in healthy donors. PCR involved 60 Vbeta and 13 Jbeta primers. The assay was immunoSEQ multiplex PCR, and TCRdb's table has in-frame clones only and misses some. The table records 100,000 to 150,000 clones, 75% to 85% of them present only once. The sequencing input was PBMCs. The receptors derive from a male donor in good health and CMV-seronegative.

In its sample, this clone was seen a few times. J is TRBJ1-1 and V is TRBV5-1, with 8 bases lining up with TRBD1. The CDR3 length is 14 residues. The junction had 1 base not matched to a gene; V was cut back by 2 bases and J by 1 base. Germline V gene data show CDR1 as SGHRS and CDR2 as YFSETQ. CDR3 region: CASSFGQGNTEAFF. CDR3 sequence (DNA): TGCGCCAGCAGCTTCGGACAGGGGAACACTGAAGCTTTCTTT. The whole variable domain, filled in from reference TRBV5-1 and TRBJ1-1, reads KAGVTQTPRYLIKTRGQQVTLSCSPISGHRSVSWYQQTPGQGLQFLFEYFSETQRNKGNFPGRFSGRQFSNSRSEMNVSTLELGDSALYLCASSFGQGNTEAFFGQGTRLTVV.

The CDR3 spells CAWSRLRASYEQYF. Written as DNA, the CDR3 is TGTGCCTGGAGTAGATTGCGGGCTTCCTACGAGCAGTACTTC. The genes are TRBV30 and TRBJ2-7; perhaps TRBD2 as D (5 bases). This CDR3 has 14 amino acids. Germline V CDR1 and CDR2: GTSNPN, SVGIG (reference sequence). Trimming removed 2 bases at V and 1 base at J, with 12 bases between.

V and J are TRBV9 and TRBJ2-3; the match to TRBD1 covers 9 bases. The length of the CDR3 is 16 residues. V gave up 4 bases and J gave up 3 bases; unmatched junction bases: 9. Germline V lookup: CDR1 SGDLS, CDR2 YYNGEE. The CDR3 DNA reads TGTGCCAGCAGCCCTACGACAGGGGGTGCAACAGATACGCAGTATTTT. This sequence encodes CASSPTTGGATDTQYF.

This rearrangement joins TRBV7-8 to TRBJ2-7, with a weak D call TRBD1 (6 bases). The V end lost 4 bases, the J end lost 3 bases, and 13 bases lay between the germline ends. The CDR3 is 14 residues long. CDR1 and CDR2 from the germline V gene are SGHVS and FQNEAQ. CDR3 in amino acids: CASSYREGRYEQYF. The CDR3 nucleotides read TGTGCCAGCAGCTACAGGGAAGGTCGCTACGAGCAGTACTTC.

Points on this clone: One junction end does not reproduce the germline sequence, and a read error may be involved. The rearrangement links TRBV5-1 to TRBJ2-6; D possibly corresponds to TRBD1 (6 bases). The CDR3 extends over 17 amino acids. In germline, CDR1 is SGHRS, CDR2 YFSETQ. CDR3 amino acids: CASSFMPTGSGANGLTF. The CDR3 DNA is TGCGCCAGCAGCTTCATGCCAACAGGGAGTGGGGCCAACGGCCTGACTTTC. The full variable domain, completed using reference TRBV5-1 and TRBJ2-6, is KAGVTQTPRYLIKTRGQQVTLSCSPISGHRSVSWYQQTPGQGLQFLFEYFSETQRNKGNFPGRFSGRQFSNSRSEMNVSTLELGDSALYLCASSFMPTGSGANGLTFGAGSRLTVL.

This rearrangement joins TRBV4-2 to TRBJ1-1; maybe TRBD1 (6 bases). Germline V gene sequence: CDR1 LGHNA, CDR2 YNFKEQ. V was clipped by 0 bases and J by 4 bases, with 12 bases between them. The CDR3 totals 15 residues. CDR3 protein: CASSQERGGGTEAFF. CDR3 DNA: TGTGCCAGCAGCCAAGAACGAGGGGGTGGCACTGAAGCTTTCTTT.

The CDR3 reads CASPKDRKEGFEQYF. The DNA for the CDR3 is TGTGCCAGCCCAAAGGACAGGAAAGAAGGGTTCGAGCAGTACTTC. The chain carries TRBV6-1 and TRBJ2-7, with 7 bases fitting TRBD1. Germline V lookup: CDR1 MNHNS, CDR2 SASEGT. The CDR3 extends over 15 amino acids. With 8 bases clipped from V and 6 bases from J, the junction kept 16 bases outside the gene matches.

As to this clone: At one end, the junction sequence differs from germline, possibly due to a read error. This chain links TRBV5-5 with TRBJ2-6; possible D gene TRBD1, 5 bases. This CDR3 has 16 residues. Germline loops: CDR1 SGHKS, CDR2 YYEKEE (reference sequence). The chain's CDR3 is CASSLEDSPGANGLTF. The CDR3 region has the DNA TGTGCCAGCAGCTTGGAAGACTCCCCTGGGGCCAACGGCCTGACTTTC. Full variable domain (rest looked up from reference TRBV5-5 and TRBJ2-6): DAGVTQSPTHLIKTRGQQVTLRCSPISGHKSVSWYQQVLGQGPQFIFQYYEKEERGRGNFPDRFSARQFPNYSSELNVNALLLGDSALYLCASSLEDSPGANGLTFGAGSRLTVL.

The rearrangement links TRBV27 to TRBJ1-2; 12 nucleotides line up with TRBD1. The CDR3 has 17 amino acids. J lost 4 bases, V lost 9 bases, and 15 bases had no gene match. Germline assignment: CDR1 MNHEY and CDR2 SMNVEV (reference sequence). The CDR3 DNA reads as TGTGCCAGGATTTCCGGGACAGGGGGCCCTTGGGGCTATGGCTACACCTTC. It specifies CARISGTGGPWGYGYTF.

CDR3 in amino acids: CASSPRGQGGTEAFF. The CDR3 nucleotides read TGTGCCAGCTCCCCCAGGGGACAGGGTGGCACTGAAGCTTTCTTT. The V and J genes are TRBV18 and TRBJ1-1, with 9 nucleotides matching TRBD1. CDR1 is KGHSH and CDR2 is LQKENI in the germline V gene. After removal of 6 bases from V and 4 bases from J, the junction contained 9 bases not matched to a gene. The CDR3 loop spans 15 amino acids. The full variable domain, in which reference TRBV18 and TRBJ1-1 provide the parts outside the CDR3, is NAGVMQNPRHLVRRRGQEARLRCSPMKGHSHVYWYRQLPEEGLKFMVYLQKENIIDESGMPKERFSAEFPKEGPSILRIQQVVRGDSAAYFCASSPRGQGGTEAFFGQGTRLTVV.

This chain connects TRBV7-2 to TRBJ2-1; 7 bases agree with TRBD2. CDR3 size: 16 residues. Germline loops: CDR1 SGHTA, CDR2 FQGNSA. With 6 bases clipped from V and 0 bases from J, the junction kept 8 bases outside the gene matches. The DNA for the CDR3 is TGTGCCAGCAGGGCACTAGCGCCGAGCTCCTACAATGAGCAGTTCTTC. It translates to CASRALAPSSYNEQFF. Looking up the rest from reference TRBV7-2 and TRBJ2-1 gives the full variable domain: GAGVSQSPSNKVTEKGKDVELRCDPISGHTALYWYRQSLGQGLEFLIYFQGNSAPDKSGLPSDRFSAERTGGSVSTLTIQRTQQEDSAVYLCASRALAPSSYNEQFFGPGTRLTVL.

With regard to this clone: A junction boundary mismatches the germline segment, possibly from a read error. This chain uses TRBV5-4 with TRBJ2-4; 10 nucleotides match TRBD1. Germline assignment: CDR1 SGHNT and CDR2 YYREEE (reference sequence). The CDR3 has 16 residues. CDR3 in DNA: TGTGCCAGCAGCTCGGGACAGGGGAGGTCCAAAAACAGTCAGTACTTC. This sequence encodes CASSSGQGRSKNSQYF. Variable domain in full (rest from reference TRBV5-4 and TRBJ2-4): ETGVTQSPTHLIKTRGQQVTLRCSSQSGHNTVSWYQQALGQGPQFIFQYYREEENGRGNFPPRFSGLQFPNYSSELNVNALELDDSALYLCASSSGQGRSKNSQYFGAGTRLSVL.

The chain uses TRBV10-3 and TRBJ2-1; 8 bases match TRBD2. This CDR3 has 16 amino acids. CDR1 ENHRY and CDR2 SYGVKD come from the germline V gene. V trimming: 0 bases; J trimming: 5 bases; junction bases outside the gene matches: 6. CDR3 sequence (DNA): TGTGCCATCAGTGAGTCGGTTAGCGGGATAAACAATGAGCAGTTCTTC. Protein product: CAISESVSGINNEQFF.

This chain joins TRBV5-1 and TRBJ2-1; D possibly corresponds to TRBD2 (5 bases). Trimming shortened V by 2 bases and J by 0 bases, and 9 bases separated the two germline ends. This CDR3 contains 15 residues. Germline V gene lookup returns CDR1 SGHRS and CDR2 YFSETQ. The CDR3 DNA is TGCGCCAGCAGCTTTGCGGGTCTCTCCTACAATGAGCAGTTCTTC. Protein: CASSFAGLSYNEQFF.

The table lists this clone with many counts. The rearrangement uses TRBV25-1 and TRBJ2-7; the match to TRBD1 covers 9 bases. Germline V CDR1 and CDR2: MGHDK, SYGVNS. This CDR3 is 16 amino acids long. Trimming removed 4 bases from V and 6 bases from J; junction bases left unmatched: 13. In DNA, the CDR3 is TGTGCCAGCAGTGGCGACCCGGGACAGGGTCTACGCGAGCAGTACTTC. It is translated as CASSGDPGQGLREQYF.

The gene calls are TRBV5-4 and TRBJ2-1; TRBD1 is a possible D gene (5 bases). The CDR3 sequence is 16 residues long. Germline V CDR1 and CDR2: SGHNT, YYREEE (reference sequence). Trimming cost V 3 bases and J 7 bases, with 20 bases left between them. CDR3 region: CASSSRVLGPGNEQFF. The CDR3, as DNA: TGTGCCAGCAGCTCTCGGGTTTTGGGGCCCGGAAATGAGCAGTTCTTC.

The V gene is TRBV27, the J gene TRBJ1-1; 7 nucleotides line up with TRBD1. V lost 5 bases and J lost 3; bases outside the gene matches: 6. Germline V gene data show CDR1 as MNHEY and CDR2 as SMNVEV (reference sequence). The CDR3 is 14 amino acids. CDR3 sequence (DNA): TGTGCCAGCAGTAAGAACAGGGGTGACACTGAAGCTTTCTTT. Translated: CASSKNRGDTEAFF.